The table lists the clone carrying this T cell receptor (beta chain) with a few counts. This sample was included in a study of response to subunit inactivated influenza vaccine. Each CDR3 protein gets one entry after TCRdb re-called the RT-PCR reads with MiXCR. The table shows about 190,000 distinct CDR3 sequences, with under 15% occurring only once. After removal of 6 bases from V and 4 bases from J, the junction contained 5 bases not matched to a gene. Germline V gene lookup returns CDR1 MNHNS and CDR2 SASEGT. This CDR3 comprises 14 residues. This chain connects TRBV6-1 to TRBJ2-1, with TRBD1 matching over 8 bases. The sequence was obtained from a man aged 45-65 years who received an inactivated influenza vaccine. The sample here was CD8+ T cells sorted from PBMCs, taken more than 4 days after vaccination. The CDR3 bases are TGTGCCAGCAGCCCGGGACAGGAATACAATGAGCAGTTCTTC. This codes for CASSPGQEYNEQFF.